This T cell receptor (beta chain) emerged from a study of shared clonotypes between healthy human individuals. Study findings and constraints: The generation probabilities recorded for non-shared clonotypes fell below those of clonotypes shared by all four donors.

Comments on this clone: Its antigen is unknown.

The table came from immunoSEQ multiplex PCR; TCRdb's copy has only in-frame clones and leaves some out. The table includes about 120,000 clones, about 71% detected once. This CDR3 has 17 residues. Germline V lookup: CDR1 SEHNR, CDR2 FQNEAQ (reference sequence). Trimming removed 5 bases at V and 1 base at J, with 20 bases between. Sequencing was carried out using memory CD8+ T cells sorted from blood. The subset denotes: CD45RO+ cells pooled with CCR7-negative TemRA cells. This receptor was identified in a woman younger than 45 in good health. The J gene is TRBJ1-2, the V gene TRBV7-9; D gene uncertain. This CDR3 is CASSHLWWNSINYGYTF. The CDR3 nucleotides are TGTGCCAGCAGCCATCTCTGGTGGAACAGTATTAACTATGGCTACACCTTC.